Below, 3 T cell receptor beta chains from the same sample are listed, as sequenced in a study of control samples from healthy donors and cancer patients. Profiling relied on immunoSEQ multiplex PCR, and the TCRdb table lists in-frame clones only, not all of them. The sample consists of around 130,000 clones, roughly 89% of them appearing once. Sequenced sample: PBMCs. Receptor source: a man over 45 with head and neck cancer.

The V call is TRBV27, the J call TRBJ1-1, with D hard to call. Trimming removed 5 bases at V and 1 base at J, with 8 bases between. Looked up from germline, CDR1 is MNHEY and CDR2 is SMNVEV (reference sequence). This CDR3 is built from 13 residues. This CDR3 is CASSLLRNTEAFF. The CDR3 DNA reads as TGTGCCAGCAGTCTCCTAAGGAACACTGAAGCTTTCTTT.

The V call is TRBV19, the J call TRBJ1-2; TRBD1 is a possible D gene (5 bases). The CDR3 totals 15 residues. V was trimmed by 8 bases and J by 4 bases, leaving 20 bases between them. Germline lookup yields CDR1 LNHDA and CDR2 SQIVND (reference sequence). The CDR3 sequence is CASSRTRGFGYGYTF. The CDR3 DNA follows: TGTGCCAGTTCCAGGACGAGGGGCTTTGGCTATGGCTACACCTTC.

V and J are TRBV13 and TRBJ1-5, with 8 bases identical to TRBD1. Looked up from germline, CDR1 is PRHDT and CDR2 is FYEKMQ (reference sequence). The trim removed 1 base at V and 5 bases at J, leaving 7 bases unmatched. The CDR3 is 16 residues long. CDR3 sequence reads: CASSLASGGAHQPQHF. CDR3 in DNA: TGTGCCAGCAGCTTAGCCTCAGGGGGCGCCCATCAGCCCCAGCATTTT. The variable domain in full, completed from reference TRBV13 and TRBJ1-5, reads AAGVIQSPRHLIKEKRETATLKCYPIPRHDTVYWYQQGPGQDPQFLISFYEKMQSDKGSIPDRFSAQQFSDYHSELNMSSLELGDSALYFCASSLASGGAHQPQHFGDGTRLSIL.